This entry lists 25 T cell receptor beta chains sequenced from one sample in a study of blood T cell dynamics during melanoma immunotherapy. Assay: immunoSEQ multiplex PCR; the TCRdb copy retains only in-frame clones and omits some. The top ten clones hold around 7% of a sample with some 20,000 clones, around 90% of them seen once. Time point defined: week 3, after first cycle of checkpoint inhibitor. The source was blood, collected from a patient treated with checkpoint blockade. The receptor source for this set is a human donor with melanoma.

The rearrangement links TRBV25-1 to TRBJ2-5; 8 bases are a match to TRBD2. Germline CDR1 MGHDK, CDR2 SYGVNS. Germline trimming cut 7 bases from V and 3 bases from J; bases unmatched to any gene: 4. The CDR3 has 13 residues. The CDR3 protein is CASKTSEEETQYF. The CDR3 coding sequence is TGTGCCAGCAAGACTAGCGAGGAAGAGACCCAGTACTTC.

V is TRBV25-1 and J is TRBJ1-1; D call uncertain. This CDR3 contains 15 residues. Trimming pared 0 bases from V and 4 bases from J, leaving 12 bases between. Germline V gene lookup returns CDR1 MGHDK and CDR2 SYGVNS. The DNA of the CDR3 is TGTGCCAGCAGTGAATATATGACCCTGGGCACTGAAGCTTTCTTT. Its translation is CASSEYMTLGTEAFF.

V and J are TRBV2 and TRBJ2-3; TRBD1 aligns across 8 bases. This CDR3 has 15 amino acids. Germline-derived CDR1 and CDR2 are SNHLY and FYNNEI. Trimming removed 6 bases from V and 2 bases from J; junction bases left unmatched: 7. CDR3 in amino acids: CASRPRQGNTDTQYF. CDR3 DNA sequence: TGTGCCAGCAGACCTAGACAGGGGAACACAGATACGCAGTATTTT. Full variable domain (missing parts from reference TRBV2 and TRBJ2-3): EPEVTQTPSHQVTQMGQEVILRCVPISNHLYFYWYRQILGQKVEFLVSFYNNEISEKSEIFDDQFSVERPDGSNFTLKIRSTKLEDSAMYFCASRPRQGNTDTQYFGPGTRLTVL.

This clone was detected once. The chain couples TRBV7-8 to TRBJ1-1; D unclear. CDR3 length: 13 residues. Per the germline V gene, CDR1 is SGHVS and CDR2 is FQNEAQ. V dropped 1 base and J dropped 1 base, with 4 bases sitting between them. CDR3 nucleotide sequence: TGTGCCAGCAGCTTAGGGCAGAACACTGAAGCTTTCTTT. Translating gives CASSLGQNTEAFF.

The V call is TRBV30, the J call TRBJ2-5; D ambiguous. V was cut by 3 bases and J by 1 base, with 3 bases left in between. The CDR3 has 11 residues. The germline V gene has CDR1 GTSNPN and CDR2 SVGIG (reference sequence). The CDR3 DNA reads as TGTGCCTGGAGCGGCCAAGAGACCCAGTACTTC. This sequence encodes CAWSGQETQYF.

The chain uses TRBV14 and TRBJ2-3, with 11 bases fitting TRBD2. J was trimmed by 3 bases and V by 5 bases; bases with no gene match: 1. This CDR3 is 14 amino acids long. Looked up from germline, CDR1 is SGHDN and CDR2 is FVKESK. Here the CDR3 DNA reads TGTGCCAGCAGCTTAGCGGGAGGGACAGATACGCAGTATTTT. Amino acids: CASSLAGGTDTQYF.

V and J are TRBV30 and TRBJ2-7; TRBD1 matches 11 bases. This CDR3 has 16 residues. V was pared by 3 bases and J by 2 bases, with 9 bases of the junction left unmatched. Per germline, CDR1 GTSNPN and CDR2 SVGIG (reference sequence). The CDR3 is CAWSLLPGQGAYEQYF. The CDR3 bases are TGTGCCTGGAGCCTTCTCCCGGGACAGGGGGCCTACGAGCAGTACTTC.

This clone was seen a few times. This chain uses TRBV30 with TRBJ1-1, with 8 bases identical to TRBD1. J gave up 2 bases and V 4 bases, and 9 bases lay outside the gene matches. The CDR3 loop spans 15 amino acids. Germline assignment: CDR1 GTSNPN and CDR2 SVGIG (reference sequence). The CDR3, as DNA: TGTGCCTGGAATACGTACAGGGGGATTAACACTGAAGCTTTCTTT. This sequence encodes CAWNTYRGINTEAFF.

In this sample, this clone turned up a few times. The chain joins TRBV19 to TRBJ1-1; unclear D gene. The CDR3 has 15 residues. Between the trimmed V and J ends, which lost 3 bases and 3 bases, there was a span of 14 bases. Germline V lookup: CDR1 LNHDA, CDR2 SQIVND (reference sequence). CDR3 bases: TGTGCCAGTAGTATCCTCAGCGGGAGGGACACTGAAGCTTTCTTT. This encodes CASSILSGRDTEAFF.

This chain links TRBV4-2 with TRBJ1-6, with TRBD1 identical over 9 bases. The CDR3 has 15 amino acids. The germline V gene encodes CDR1 LGHNA and CDR2 YNFKEQ. V dropped 0 bases and J dropped 10; count of bases not matched to a gene: 4. Written as DNA, the CDR3 is TGTGCCAGCAGCCAAGAGACAGGGGGAAGCTCACCCCTCCACTTT. This sequence encodes CASSQETGGSSPLHF.

The rearrangement uses TRBV7-9 and TRBJ1-3, with TRBD1 matching over 8 bases. This CDR3 has 18 amino acids. Looked up from germline, CDR1 is SEHNR and CDR2 is FQNEAQ (reference sequence). J gave up 0 bases and V 1 base, and 8 bases lay outside the gene matches. CDR3 DNA sequence: TGTGCCAGCAGCTTAGAAGGGACAGGAGCCATCTCTGGAAACACCATATATTTT. Its protein product is CASSLEGTGAISGNTIYF.

The rearrangement uses TRBV19 and TRBJ1-1; D not resolved. CDR1 and CDR2 from the germline V gene are LNHDA and SQIVND (reference sequence). This CDR3 contains 15 residues. V was clipped by 9 bases and J by 1 base, with 18 bases between them. The CDR3, as DNA: TGTGCCAGCCTTGGTCCTCTAGGAGGGAACACTGAAGCTTTCTTT. Translated: CASLGPLGGNTEAFF.

V gene TRBV4-1 combines with J gene TRBJ2-4; 8 positions agree with TRBD1. V shed 4 bases, J shed 1 base, and the junction held 9 bases outside the gene matches. Germline values: CDR1 MGHRA, CDR2 YSYEKL. CDR3 size: 17 residues. The CDR3 coding sequence is TGCGCCAGCAGCCCCCGTGGGCAGGGGGCGGCCAAAAACATTCAGTACTTC. Translated: CASSPRGQGAAKNIQYF.

The V and J genes are TRBV19 and TRBJ1-3, with D perhaps matching TRBD1 (6 bases). V lost 6 bases to trimming and J lost 5 bases, with 14 bases between them. The germline gives CDR1 LNHDA, CDR2 SQIVND (reference sequence). The CDR3 is made up of 14 amino acids. The CDR3 DNA sequence: TGTGCCAGTAGCCCATGGGGGGCTCGAAACACCATATATTTT. Residues: CASSPWGARNTIYF.

The chain employs TRBV7-9 and TRBJ1-5; TRBD1 matches 7 bases. CDR3 size: 17 residues. CDR1 and CDR2 from the germline V gene are SEHNR and FQNEAQ (reference sequence). The V and J ends lost 1 base and 9 bases, in that order; junction bases with no gene match: 15. In nucleotides, the CDR3 is TGTGCCAGCAGCTTAGTAGGGGGGACGGACAGGCCAGGGCCCCAGCATTTT. As protein: CASSLVGGTDRPGPQHF.

A few counts support this clone. This rearrangement joins TRBV28 to TRBJ1-1; TRBD1 might be the D (6 bases). The CDR3 contains 13 residues. Germline CDR1 reads MDHEN; CDR2 reads SYDVKM. V dropped 6 bases and J dropped 5 bases, with 13 bases sitting between them. In DNA, the CDR3 is TGTGCCAGCAGCCGTATACAGGGAACTGAAGCTTTCTTT. Amino acids: CASSRIQGTEAFF.

This clone was recorded once. CDR3 sequence reads: CASSQTGGPAYEQYF. The CDR3 region has the DNA TGTGCCAGCAGTCAAACAGGGGGGCCCGCCTACGAGCAGTACTTC. The rearrangement links TRBV28 to TRBJ2-7; 8 bases are shared with TRBD1. The CDR3 length is 15 residues. Per germline, CDR1 MDHEN and CDR2 SYDVKM. Losses at the gene ends were 5 bases for V and 2 bases for J; bases not matched to a gene: 8.

This clone was picked up one time. The chain joins TRBV4-1 to TRBJ1-4; D perhaps matches TRBD1 (6 bases). Per germline, CDR1 MGHRA and CDR2 YSYEKL. This CDR3 comprises 15 residues. Trimming stripped 0 bases from V and 8 bases from J, with 13 bases between. CDR3 bases: TGCGCCAGCAGCCAAGAGTGGCAACAGGGCGAAAAACTGTTTTTT. It is translated as CASSQEWQQGEKLFF.

The chain employs TRBV28 and TRBJ1-2; D not certain. Germline V gene sequence: CDR1 MDHEN, CDR2 SYDVKM. The CDR3 totals 15 residues. V was clipped by 5 bases and J by 6 bases, with 19 bases between them. CDR3 sequence reads: CASSHLPTLEDGYTF. The DNA for the CDR3 is TGTGCCAGCAGTCATCTGCCGACCCTGGAGGATGGCTACACCTTC.

The J gene is TRBJ2-3, the V gene TRBV11-3, with 10 nucleotides matching TRBD1. This CDR3 is 15 amino acids long. V shed 5 bases and J 3 bases; nucleotides not matched to a gene: 5. CDR1 SGHNT and CDR2 YENEEA come from the germline V gene. For the CDR3, the DNA is TGTGCCAGCAGCGAGGGGACAGGGGAAACAGATACGCAGTATTTT. Translation gives CASSEGTGETDTQYF.

The chain joins TRBV7-9 to TRBJ1-6; 10 positions match TRBD1. CDR3 length: 16 amino acids. Trimming at V came to 4 bases and at J to 7 bases, leaving 7 bases not matched to a gene. Per germline, CDR1 SEHNR and CDR2 FQNEAQ (reference sequence). The CDR3 protein is CASSSERGQGNSPLHF. The CDR3 DNA is TGTGCCAGCAGCTCCGAGCGGGGACAGGGGAATTCACCCCTCCACTTT.

V and J are TRBV6-6 and TRBJ2-2; D possibly matches TRBD1 or TRBD2 (5 bases each). Trimming left V 9 bases short and J 1 base short, with 6 bases between. The germline V gene encodes CDR1 MNHNY and CDR2 SVGAGI (reference sequence). CDR3 length equals 12 residues. CDR3 in amino acids: CASGGNTGELFF. The CDR3 nucleotides read TGTGCCAGTGGGGGGAACACCGGGGAGCTGTTTTTT.

The CDR3: CASSIEVGERQYF. CDR3 in DNA: TGTGCCAGTAGTATAGAGGTAGGCGAAAGGCAGTATTTT. This rearrangement joins TRBV19 to TRBJ2-3; D remains ambiguous. V was shortened by 0 bases and J by 11 bases, with 12 bases between the two germline ends. The CDR3 is 13 amino acids. From germline, CDR1 is LNHDA and CDR2 SQIVND (reference sequence).

The table lists this clone with a few counts. The rearrangement uses TRBV2 and TRBJ2-7; D is undetermined. The length of the CDR3 is 12 residues. V lost 6 bases, J lost 1 base, and 7 bases lay in between. The V gene's germline CDR1 is SNHLY and CDR2 FYNNEI. In DNA, the CDR3 is TGTGCCAGCAGGGATCTTTCCTACGAGCAGTACTTC. Translated: CASRDLSYEQYF.

The genes are TRBV19 and TRBJ1-1; D uncertain. Germline CDR1 reads LNHDA; CDR2 reads SQIVND (reference sequence). The CDR3 consists of 15 residues. With 3 bases removed from V and 0 bases from J, the gap between germline ends came to 11 bases. The CDR3 region has the DNA TGTGCCAGTAGTATGCAGGCAGGTTTGAACACTGAAGCTTTCTTT. This codes for CASSMQAGLNTEAFF.